This T cell receptor beta chain was sequenced for a study of cytomegalovirus exposure and HLA in healthy donors. This table comes from immunoSEQ multiplex PCR, and its TCRdb copy is limited to in-frame clones, with some not included. The sample holds about 110,000 clones, around 95% seen once. The V gene's germline CDR1 is SEHNR and CDR2 FQNEAQ (reference sequence). With 5 bases clipped from V and 2 bases from J, the junction kept 6 bases outside the gene matches. The CDR3 covers 16 residues. This chain uses TRBV7-9 with TRBJ2-7, with 13 positions matching TRBD2. Sequencing was performed on PBMCs. This TCR came from a woman aged 18 to 35 in good health and CMV-seronegative. The CDR3 loop is CASSPGLAGAPYEQYF. The CDR3 DNA reads TGTGCCAGCAGCCCAGGACTAGCGGGGGCCCCCTACGAGCAGTACTTC.